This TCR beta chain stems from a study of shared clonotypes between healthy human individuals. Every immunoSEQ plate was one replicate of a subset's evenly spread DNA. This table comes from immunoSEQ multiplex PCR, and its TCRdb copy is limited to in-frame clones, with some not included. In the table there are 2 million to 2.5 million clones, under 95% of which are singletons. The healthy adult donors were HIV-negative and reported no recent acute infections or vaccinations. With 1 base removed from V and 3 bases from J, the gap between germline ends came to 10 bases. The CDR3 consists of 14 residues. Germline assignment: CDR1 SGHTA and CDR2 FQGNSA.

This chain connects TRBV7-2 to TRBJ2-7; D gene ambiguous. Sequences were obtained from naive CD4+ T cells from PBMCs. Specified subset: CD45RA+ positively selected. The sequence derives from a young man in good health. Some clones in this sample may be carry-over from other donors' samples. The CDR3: CASSLERSYYEQYF. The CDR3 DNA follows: TGTGCCAGCAGCTTAGAAAGGTCGTACTACGAGCAGTACTTC.